This entry lists 6 T cell receptor beta chains sequenced from one sample in a study of graft-versus-host responses after intestinal transplantation. The antigens for these receptors are not known. Produced via immunoSEQ multiplex PCR; TCRdb's table is partial and in-frame only. The sample includes over 100,000 clones, 85% to 95% of them seen just once. Source: unstimulated CD8+ T cells sorted from spleen or lymph node cells, taken before transplant. The receptors were gathered from a human donor who was the organ donor for an intestinal transplant.

The chain combines TRBV7-2 with TRBJ2-5; 9 bases map to TRBD2. Germline CDR1 SGHTA, CDR2 FQGNSA. The CDR3 contains 13 residues. V lost 5 bases to trimming and J lost 4 bases; unmatched junction nucleotides: 2. The CDR3 spells CASSVGLAETQYF. CDR3 coding DNA: TGTGCCAGCAGCGTGGGACTAGCAGAGACCCAGTACTTC.

This chain connects TRBV6-5 to TRBJ2-7; 8 bases line up with TRBD1. In germline, CDR1 is MNHEY, CDR2 SVGAGI. Trimming removed 7 bases from V and 2 bases from J; junction bases left unmatched: 4. The CDR3 totals 13 residues. The CDR3, as DNA: TGTGCCAGCACCTGGACAGGGACCTACGAGCAGTACTTC. Protein product: CASTWTGTYEQYF.

The V call is TRBV29-1, the J call TRBJ2-1, with 11 bases identical to TRBD2. Germline V gene lookup returns CDR1 SQVTM and CDR2 ANQGSEA. J lost 0 bases, V lost 7 bases, and 17 bases had no gene match. CDR3 length: 19 residues. The CDR3 loop reads CSAQPGLADQTGSYNEQFF. The CDR3 region has the DNA TGCAGCGCCCAGCCGGGACTAGCGGACCAGACCGGCTCCTACAATGAGCAGTTCTTC.

The V gene is TRBV27, the J gene TRBJ1-6; 7 nucleotides align to TRBD1. The germline CDR1 and CDR2 sequences are MNHEY and SMNVEV (reference sequence). J lost 13 bases, V lost 8 bases, and 11 bases had no gene match. This CDR3 spans 13 amino acids. The CDR3 here is CASSDDRVSPLHF. CDR3 sequence (DNA): TGTGCCAGCTCCGATGACAGGGTTTCTCCCCTCCACTTT.

CDR3 loop: CASSVDVNTEAFF. The CDR3 DNA is TGTGCCAGCAGCGTAGACGTGAACACTGAAGCTTTCTTT. The chain recombines TRBV9 with TRBJ1-1, with D hard to call. Trimming removed 0 bases from V and 0 bases from J, with 3 bases in between. CDR1 is SGDLS and CDR2 is YYNGEE in the germline V gene. This CDR3 is built from 13 residues.

The rearrangement links TRBV6-1 to TRBJ1-2, with D uncertain. Germline values: CDR1 MNHNS, CDR2 SASEGT. Between the trimmed V and J ends, which lost 5 bases and 0 bases, there was a span of 13 bases. The length of the CDR3 is 15 residues. The DNA for the CDR3 is TGTGCCAGCAGTTCCCATGGACTCACTAACTATGGCTACACCTTC. Protein sequence: CASSSHGLTNYGYTF.